This T cell receptor beta chain was observed in a study of low-dose radiotherapy and immunotherapy resistance in tumors. About the research overall: The regimen for patients comprised intravenous nivolumab 240 mg every two weeks plus intravenous ipilimumab 1 mg/kg every six weeks.

Germline CDR1 and CDR2: SGHTA and FQGNSA. The V and J ends lost 5 bases and 2 bases, in that order; junction bases with no gene match: 5. CDR3 length: 14 residues. Time point defined: before trial treatment. Patients qualified if they had advanced solid tumors that lacked tumor-infiltrating lymphocytes. Alpha and beta chains were covered, as first-strand cDNA relied on TRAV- and TRBV-specific primers. TCR amplification used approximately 19 PCR cycles, a constant-region primer and a V-primer adapter. TCRdb itself ran the reads through MiXCR, one entry per CDR3 protein. This table has 80,000 to 90,000 distinct CDR3 sequences, roughly a sixth appearing once.

The TCR comes from a male donor with prostate cancer. The source material was PBMCs, sampled before treatment. V usage is TRBV7-2 and J usage is TRBJ1-2; 7 bases are shared with TRBD1. The CDR3 DNA reads as TGTGCCAGCAGCCTGACAGGGACGAACTATGGCTACACCTTC. Its translation: CASSLTGTNYGYTF.